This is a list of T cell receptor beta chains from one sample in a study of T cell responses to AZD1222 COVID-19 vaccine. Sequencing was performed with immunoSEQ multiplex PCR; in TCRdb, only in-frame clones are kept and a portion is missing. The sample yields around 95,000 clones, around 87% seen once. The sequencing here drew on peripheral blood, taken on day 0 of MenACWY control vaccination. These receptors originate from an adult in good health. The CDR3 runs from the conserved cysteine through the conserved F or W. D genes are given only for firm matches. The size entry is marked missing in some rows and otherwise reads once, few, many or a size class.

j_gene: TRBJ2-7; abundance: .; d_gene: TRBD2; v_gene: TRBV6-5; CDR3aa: CASRLGGGGYEQYF; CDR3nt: TGTGCCAGCAGGCTCGGGGGGGGCGGATACGAGCAGTACTTC
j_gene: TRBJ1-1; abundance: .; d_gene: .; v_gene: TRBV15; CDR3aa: CATSTGRWRNTEAFF; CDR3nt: TGTGCCACCAGCACGGGGAGATGGAGGAACACTGAAGCTTTCTTT
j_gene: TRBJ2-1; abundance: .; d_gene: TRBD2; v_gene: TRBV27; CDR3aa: CASLSTSGKEFF; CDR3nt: TGTGCCAGCCTTAGCACTAGCGGGAAGGAGTTCTTC
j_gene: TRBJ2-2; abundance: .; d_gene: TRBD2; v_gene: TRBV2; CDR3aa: CASSLAGGSTGELFF; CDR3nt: TGTGCCAGCAGTTTAGCGGGGGGGAGCACCGGGGAGCTGTTTTTT
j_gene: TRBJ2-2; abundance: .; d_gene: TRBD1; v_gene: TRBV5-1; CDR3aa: CASSTGQELTGELFF; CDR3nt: TGCGCCAGCAGCACCGGACAGGAACTTACCGGGGAGCTGTTTTTT
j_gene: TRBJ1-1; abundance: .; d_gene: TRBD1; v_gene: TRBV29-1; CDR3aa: CSVTLDRQGGTEAFF; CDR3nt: TGCAGCGTAACTTTGGACCGACAGGGGGGCACTGAAGCTTTCTTT
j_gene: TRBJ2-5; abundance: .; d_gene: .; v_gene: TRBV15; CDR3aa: CATSRDDGMGGWGEAQYF; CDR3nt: TGTGCCACCAGCAGAGATGATGGGATGGGGGGTTGGGGTGAGGCCCAGTACTTC
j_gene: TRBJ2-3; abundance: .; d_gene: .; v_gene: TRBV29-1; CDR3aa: CSVAGGVTDTQYF; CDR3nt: TGCAGCGTTGCGGGGGGCGTGACAGATACGCAGTATTTT
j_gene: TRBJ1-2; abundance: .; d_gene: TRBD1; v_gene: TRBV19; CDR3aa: CASSVGQEVVYGYTF; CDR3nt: TGTGCCAGTAGTGTCGGACAGGAGGTCGTCTATGGCTACACCTTC
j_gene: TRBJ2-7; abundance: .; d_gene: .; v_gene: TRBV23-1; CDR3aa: CATFKGREYSYEQYF; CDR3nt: TGCGCCACCTTCAAAGGAAGGGAATACTCCTACGAGCAGTACTTC
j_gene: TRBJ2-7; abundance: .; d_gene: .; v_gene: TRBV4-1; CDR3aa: CASSHGSPYEQYF; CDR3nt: TGCGCCAGCAGCCATGGTAGCCCCTACGAGCAGTACTTC
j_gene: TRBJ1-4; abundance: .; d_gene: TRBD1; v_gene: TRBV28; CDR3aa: CASSSDRDRGWEKLFF; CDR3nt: TGTGCCAGCAGTTCGGATCGGGACAGGGGGTGGGAAAAACTGTTTTTT
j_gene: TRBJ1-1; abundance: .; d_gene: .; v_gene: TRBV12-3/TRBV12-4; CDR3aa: CASSFARREAFF; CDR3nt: TGTGCCAGCAGTTTCGCGAGGAGAGAAGCTTTCTTT
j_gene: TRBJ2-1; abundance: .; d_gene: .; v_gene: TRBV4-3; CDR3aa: CASSQDEGGQGADEQFF; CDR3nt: TGCGCCAGCAGCCAAGATGAGGGAGGGCAGGGGGCCGATGAGCAGTTCTTC
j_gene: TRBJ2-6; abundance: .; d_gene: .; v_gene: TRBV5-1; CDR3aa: CASSGGTNSGANVLTF; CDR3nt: TGCGCCAGCAGCGGAGGGACGAACTCTGGGGCCAACGTCCTGACTTTC
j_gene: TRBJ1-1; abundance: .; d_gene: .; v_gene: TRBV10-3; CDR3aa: CAISVTERTEAFF; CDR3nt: TGTGCCATCAGTGTTACAGAGAGGACTGAAGCTTTCTTT
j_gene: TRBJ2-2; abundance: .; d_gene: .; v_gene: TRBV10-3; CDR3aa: CAISEGVGSTGELFF; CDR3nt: TGTGCCATCAGTGAGGGTGTGGGTAGCACCGGGGAGCTGTTTTTT
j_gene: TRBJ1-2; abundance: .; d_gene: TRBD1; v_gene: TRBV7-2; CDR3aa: CASSPGTANYGYTF; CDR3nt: TGTGCCAGCAGCCCCGGGACAGCCAACTATGGCTACACCTTC
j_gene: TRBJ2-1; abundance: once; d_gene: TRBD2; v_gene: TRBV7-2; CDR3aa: CASSLVSSGGGNEQFF; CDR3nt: TGTGCCAGCAGCTTAGTTTCTAGCGGGGGTGGCAATGAGCAGTTCTTC
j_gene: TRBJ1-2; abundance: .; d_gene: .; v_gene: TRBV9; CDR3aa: CASSVGARGRANYGYTF; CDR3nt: TGTGCCAGCAGCGTAGGAGCCCGCGGACGAGCTAACTATGGCTACACCTTC
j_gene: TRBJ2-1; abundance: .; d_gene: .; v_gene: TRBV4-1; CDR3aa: CASSHMDIPYNEQFF; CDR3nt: TGCGCCAGCAGCCACATGGACATTCCATACAATGAGCAGTTCTTC
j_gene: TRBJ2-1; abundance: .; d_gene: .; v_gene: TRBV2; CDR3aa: CASSELGLNEQFF; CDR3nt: TGTGCCAGCAGTGAACTTGGGTTGAATGAGCAGTTCTTC
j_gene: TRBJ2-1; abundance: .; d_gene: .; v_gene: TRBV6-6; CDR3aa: CASSPGPSSSYNEQFF; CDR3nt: TGTGCCAGCAGTCCCGGACCTTCGAGCTCCTACAATGAGCAGTTCTTC
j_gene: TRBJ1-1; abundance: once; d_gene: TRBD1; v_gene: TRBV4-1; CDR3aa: CASSQSGTGDTEAFF; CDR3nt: TGCGCCAGCAGCCAATCGGGGACAGGCGACACTGAAGCTTTCTTT